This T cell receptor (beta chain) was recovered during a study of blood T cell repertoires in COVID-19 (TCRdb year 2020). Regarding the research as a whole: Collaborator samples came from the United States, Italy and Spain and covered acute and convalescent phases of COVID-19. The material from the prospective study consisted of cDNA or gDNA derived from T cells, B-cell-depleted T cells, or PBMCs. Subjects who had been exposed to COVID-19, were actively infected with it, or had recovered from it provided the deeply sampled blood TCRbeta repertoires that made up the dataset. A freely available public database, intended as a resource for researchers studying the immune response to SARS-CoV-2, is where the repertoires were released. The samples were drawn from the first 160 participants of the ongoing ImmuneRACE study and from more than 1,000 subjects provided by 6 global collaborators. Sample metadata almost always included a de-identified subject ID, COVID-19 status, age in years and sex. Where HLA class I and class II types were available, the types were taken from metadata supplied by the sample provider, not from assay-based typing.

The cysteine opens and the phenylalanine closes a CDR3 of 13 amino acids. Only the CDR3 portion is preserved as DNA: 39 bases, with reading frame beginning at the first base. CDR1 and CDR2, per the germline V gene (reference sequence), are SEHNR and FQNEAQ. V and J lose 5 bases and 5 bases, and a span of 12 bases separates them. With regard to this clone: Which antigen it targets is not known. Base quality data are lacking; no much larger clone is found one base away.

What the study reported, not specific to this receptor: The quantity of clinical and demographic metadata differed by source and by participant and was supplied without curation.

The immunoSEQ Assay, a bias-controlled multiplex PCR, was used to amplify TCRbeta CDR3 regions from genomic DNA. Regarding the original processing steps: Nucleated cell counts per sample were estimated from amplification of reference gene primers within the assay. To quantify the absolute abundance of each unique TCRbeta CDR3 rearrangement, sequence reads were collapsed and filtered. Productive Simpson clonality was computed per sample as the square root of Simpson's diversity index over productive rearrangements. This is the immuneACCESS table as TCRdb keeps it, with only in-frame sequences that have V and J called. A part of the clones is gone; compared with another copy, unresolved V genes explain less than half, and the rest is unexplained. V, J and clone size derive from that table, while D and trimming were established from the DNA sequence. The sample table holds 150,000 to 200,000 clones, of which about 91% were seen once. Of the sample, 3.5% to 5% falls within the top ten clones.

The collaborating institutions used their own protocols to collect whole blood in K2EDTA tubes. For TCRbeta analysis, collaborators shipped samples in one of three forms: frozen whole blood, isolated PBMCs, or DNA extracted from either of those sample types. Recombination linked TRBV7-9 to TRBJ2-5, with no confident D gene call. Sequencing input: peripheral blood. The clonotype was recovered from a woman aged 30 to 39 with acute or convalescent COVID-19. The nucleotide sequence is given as TGTGCCAGCAGCCCCGGTCCGCATGAGACCCAGTACTTC. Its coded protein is CASSPGPHETQYF.